The clone carrying this T cell receptor beta chain was recorded a few times. The data derive from a study of blood T cell repertoires in COVID-19. Overall study: Researchers got acute and convalescent COVID-19 samples from the United States, Italy and Spain. T cells, B-cell-depleted T cells, or PBMCs supplied cDNA or gDNA.

In the source study's methods: Nucleated cell counts were estimated from reference gene primer amplification. Clones were read by immunoSEQ multiplex PCR, and TCRdb kept only the in-frame ones, dropping some. For V, J and clone size, that table is used; D and trimming come from the DNA. The repertoire has under 300,000 clones, approximately 87% of them found once; the top ten carry less than 6%. The TCR sequence derives from a man in his 60s who had recovered from COVID-19. Material for sequencing was peripheral blood.

CDR3 nucleotides: TGCAGCGCTAGGGGGGGAGTTGACATTTACGCTGAAGCTTTCTTT. Protein sequence: CSARGGVDIYAEAFF. This chain joins TRBV29-1 and TRBJ1-1; D is possibly TRBD1 (6 bases). The CDR3 extends over 15 amino acids. Per germline, CDR1 SQVTM and CDR2 ANQGSEA. Trimming left V 7 bases short and J 6 bases short, with 24 bases between.